This note documents a single T cell receptor (beta chain) sequence. Its recognized antigen is unknown. Base qualities were left out, and no much larger clone turns up one base away. This specimen belongs to a study of T cells after yellow fever vaccination (dated by TCRdb to between 2018 and 2021). With regard to the full study: The SMART-Seq v4 Ultra Low Input RNA kit was used to prepare libraries from fractions with low cell numbers. To follow T-cell clones before and after both primary and booster YFV17D yellow fever vaccination, bulk TCR alpha and beta repertoires underwent longitudinal sequencing. Two healthy male donors, one aged 18 to 29 and one aged 30 to 40 years, were included in the cohort. Bulk PBMC replicates and cell subsets were isolated from blood drawn at multiple timepoints before and after both primary and secondary immunization.

The treatment or condition tag for this specimen amounts to: live attenuated yellow fever vaccine strain. PBMCs were isolated from peripheral blood using a standard Ficoll-Paque protocol. CD4 and CD8 T-cell fractions were isolated with Dynabeads CD4 and CD8 positive selection kits. RNA was extracted with TriZol from bulk PBMCs, CD4 and CD8 fractions, and dextramer-positive and dextramer-negative fractions. The data were produced on an Illumina NovaSeq 6000. TCR cDNA was synthesized by 5'RACE template switching, which introduced a universal primer site and unique molecular identifiers. Priming for cDNA synthesis came from both the TCR alpha and TCR beta constant segments. Library amplification involved two PCR steps, and the second step added sample barcodes and sequencing adapters. Sequencing of the libraries was done on either Illumina HiSeq 2500 (2x100 bp) or NovaSeq (2x150 bp). The authors' pipeline ran thus. Reads were demultiplexed and collapsed into UMI consensus sequences with MIGEC, and V(D)J alignment was performed with MiXCR. Vaccine-responding clonotypes were defined with edgeR using replicate PBMC samples, requiring FDR below 0.01 and a log2 fold change above 5 up to day 15. Each bulk clonotype received a CD4 or CD8 identity based on whether the sequenced CD4 or CD8 repertoire contained that clonotype at higher abundance. TCRdb reanalyzed the raw reads on its own, using fastp at Q25 for trimming and MiXCR for clone calling, and kept in-frame beta chains. Rows with a matching CDR3 protein are joined into one entry that keeps the most common DNA and genes. V and J calls and clone size were set by TCRdb, not the authors. In all, the sample holds hundreds of thousands of distinct CDR3 sequences, and approximately 5.2% of those were seen once. 2.5% to 4% of the sample is taken by the ten largest.

Results the study describes overall, beyond this receptor: A small share of clonotypes occurred in both CD4 and CD8 compartments, likely arising from convergent recombination. Because abundant contaminating clonotypes from the bulk population could be contained in FACS-sorted repertoires, computational filtering was required. Compared with the primary T-cell response, the secondary T-cell response was weaker but faster, peaking on day 5 rather than day 15. Only a couple of donors were included in the study, so the extent to which the findings can be generalized is limited. Most clones expanded after primary vaccination (almost 97% of CD4 and roughly 88% of CD8) were re-detected after the booster, suggesting that broad memory maintenance occurred.

From the germline V gene, CDR1 is LGHNA and CDR2 is YNFKEQ. From its cysteine to its phenylalanine, the CDR3 spans 15 amino acids. Only the CDR3 DNA is retained, 45 bases long and in frame from the first base. Trimming takes 1 base from V and 4 bases from J, and the germline ends sit 11 bases apart. The rearranged chain carries TRBV4-2 and TRBJ1-3; the D gene is not confidently resolved. The origin of this receptor is a man younger than 35 who received the YFV17D yellow fever vaccine. Sequenced here: CD4+ T cells sorted from PBMCs, sampled on the day of the yellow fever booster vaccination. The DNA reads as follows: TGTGCCAGCAGCCAAGTAGGGCGATCCGGAAACACCATATATTTT. It codes for CASSQVGRSGNTIYF.